The clone carrying this T cell receptor beta chain was recorded once. These data belong to a study of blood T cell repertoires in COVID-19. Study-level information: Donors in the United States, Italy and Spain gave samples during acute or convalescent COVID-19. Sources were T cells, B-cell-depleted T cells, or PBMCs; the material itself was cDNA or gDNA.

Per the original data handling: Reference gene primer amplification in the assay estimated nucleated cell counts. TCRdb's table, derived via immunoSEQ multiplex PCR, lists solely in-frame clones and lacks some. That table supplies the V and J calls and clone size; D and trimming were determined from the DNA. The sample contains around 57,000 clones, about 81% of which appear only once. Input material: peripheral blood. The TCR originated in a woman aged 60-70 years with acute or convalescent COVID-19.

The chain's CDR3 is CAGRDTSNYGYTF. CDR3 sequence (DNA): TGTGCGGGCCGGGACACCTCTAACTATGGCTACACCTTC. The chain couples TRBV6-5 to TRBJ1-2, with D possibly being TRBD1 (6 bases). Germline loops: CDR1 MNHEY, CDR2 SVGAGI. The length of the CDR3 is 13 residues.